What follows are 2 T cell receptor beta chains derived from one specimen sequenced in a study of T cell responses to AZD1222 COVID-19 vaccine. Produced via immunoSEQ multiplex PCR; TCRdb's table is partial and in-frame only. This table holds about 75,000 clones, approximately 90% found once. The starting material was peripheral blood, obtained 28 days after the second dose of the MenACWY control vaccine. The receptors come from an adult who received the MenACWY meningococcal vaccine as a control.

The chain is built from TRBV4-1 and TRBJ2-5; D might be TRBD2 (5 bases). The CDR3 covers 15 residues. Trimming took off 5 bases at V and 2 bases at J, with 15 bases between the two ends. The germline gives CDR1 MGHRA, CDR2 YSYEKL. In DNA form, the CDR3 reads TGCGCCAGCAGCAAGACCCAAACGGGGCAAGAGACCCAGTACTTC. It specifies CASSKTQTGQETQYF.

CDR3 amino acids: CASSPRDGGTDTQYF. DNA of the CDR3: TGCGCCAGCAGCCCCAGGGACGGTGGCACAGATACGCAGTATTTT. The chain links TRBV4-3 to TRBJ2-3; the D call may be TRBD1 or TRBD2 (5 bases each). The CDR3 consists of 15 residues. Germline V lookup: CDR1 LGHNA, CDR2 YSLEER. V gave up 4 bases and J gave up 1 base, with 12 bases separating them.